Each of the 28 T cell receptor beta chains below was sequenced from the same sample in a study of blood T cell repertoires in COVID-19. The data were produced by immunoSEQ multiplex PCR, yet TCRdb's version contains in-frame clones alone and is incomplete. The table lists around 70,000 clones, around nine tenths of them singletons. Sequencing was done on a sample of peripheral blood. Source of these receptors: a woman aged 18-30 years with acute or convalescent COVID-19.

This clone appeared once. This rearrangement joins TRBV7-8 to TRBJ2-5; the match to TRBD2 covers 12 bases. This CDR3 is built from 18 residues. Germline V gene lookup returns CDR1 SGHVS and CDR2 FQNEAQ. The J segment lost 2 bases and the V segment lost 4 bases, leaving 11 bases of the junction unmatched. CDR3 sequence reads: CASSSVGASGRAQETQYF. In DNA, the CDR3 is TGTGCCAGCAGCTCCGTGGGAGCTAGCGGGAGGGCTCAAGAGACCCAGTACTTC.

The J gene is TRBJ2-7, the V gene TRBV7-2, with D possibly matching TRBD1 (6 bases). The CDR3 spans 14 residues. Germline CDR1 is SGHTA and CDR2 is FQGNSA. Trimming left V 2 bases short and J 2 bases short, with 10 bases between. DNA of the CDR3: TGTGCCAGCAGCTTATCAGGGGCCCCCTACGAGCAGTACTTC. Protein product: CASSLSGAPYEQYF.

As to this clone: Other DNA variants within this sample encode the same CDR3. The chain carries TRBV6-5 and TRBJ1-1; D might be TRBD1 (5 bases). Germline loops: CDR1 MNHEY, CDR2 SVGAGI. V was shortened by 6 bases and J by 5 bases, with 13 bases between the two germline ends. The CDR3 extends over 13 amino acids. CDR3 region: CASRRGGSTEAFF. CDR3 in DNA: TGTGCCAGCAGAAGGGGAGGGTCTACTGAAGCTTTCTTT.

The CDR3 spells CASRTSRRGATEAFF. The CDR3, as DNA: TGTGCCAGCAGAACCTCCAGGCGGGGGGCCACTGAAGCTTTCTTT. This chain connects TRBV6-5 to TRBJ1-1; D is possibly TRBD1 (6 bases). Germline V CDR1 and CDR2: MNHEY, SVGAGI. V dropped 6 bases and J dropped 4 bases, with 18 bases sitting between them. The CDR3 runs to 15 residues.

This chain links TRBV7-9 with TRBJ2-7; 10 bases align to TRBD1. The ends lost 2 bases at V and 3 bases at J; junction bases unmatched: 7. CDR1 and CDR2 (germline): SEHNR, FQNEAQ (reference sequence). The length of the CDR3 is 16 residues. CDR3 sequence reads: CASSLTGTGVDYEQYF. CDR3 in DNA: TGTGCCAGCAGCTTAACTGGGACAGGGGTGGACTACGAGCAGTACTTC.

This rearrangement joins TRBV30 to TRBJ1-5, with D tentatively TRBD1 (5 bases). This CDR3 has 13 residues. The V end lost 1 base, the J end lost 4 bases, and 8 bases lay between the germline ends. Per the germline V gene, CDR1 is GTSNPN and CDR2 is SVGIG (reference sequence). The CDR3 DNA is TGTGCCTGGAGTGGACAGTTGAATCAGCCCCAGCATTTT. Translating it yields CAWSGQLNQPQHF.

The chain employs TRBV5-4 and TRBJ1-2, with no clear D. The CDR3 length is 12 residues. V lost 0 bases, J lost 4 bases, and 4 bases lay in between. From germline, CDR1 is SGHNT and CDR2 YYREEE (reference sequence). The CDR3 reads CASSLGAYGYTF. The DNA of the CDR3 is TGTGCCAGCAGCTTGGGGGCCTATGGCTACACCTTC. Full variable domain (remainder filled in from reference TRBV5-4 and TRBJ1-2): ETGVTQSPTHLIKTRGQQVTLRCSSQSGHNTVSWYQQALGQGPQFIFQYYREEENGRGNFPPRFSGLQFPNYSSELNVNALELDDSALYLCASSLGAYGYTFGSGTRLTVV.

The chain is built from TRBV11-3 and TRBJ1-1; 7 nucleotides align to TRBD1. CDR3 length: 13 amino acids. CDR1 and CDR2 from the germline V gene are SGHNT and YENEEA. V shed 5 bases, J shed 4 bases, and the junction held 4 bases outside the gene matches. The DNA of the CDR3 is TGTGCCAGCAGCCAGGGGGTGACCACTGAAGCTTTCTTT. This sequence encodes CASSQGVTTEAFF.

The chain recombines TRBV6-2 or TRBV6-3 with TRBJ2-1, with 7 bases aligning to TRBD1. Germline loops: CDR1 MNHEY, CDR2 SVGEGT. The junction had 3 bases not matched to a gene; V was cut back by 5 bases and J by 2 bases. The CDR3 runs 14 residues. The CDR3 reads CASSITGAYNEQFF. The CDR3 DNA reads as TGTGCCAGCAGTATCACAGGGGCCTACAATGAGCAGTTCTTC.

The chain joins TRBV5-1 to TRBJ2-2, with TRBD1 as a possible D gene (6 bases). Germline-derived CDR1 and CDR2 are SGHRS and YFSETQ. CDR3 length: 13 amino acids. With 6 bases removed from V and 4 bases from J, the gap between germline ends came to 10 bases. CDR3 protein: CASNTGFTGELFF. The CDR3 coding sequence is TGCGCCAGCAACACAGGGTTCACCGGGGAGCTGTTTTTT.

The CDR3 coding sequence is TGTGCCATCAGTGAAGCCGGGATCGGCTACACCTTC. This translates into CAISEAGIGYTF. The rearrangement uses TRBV10-3 and TRBJ1-2; D is unclear. Germline-derived CDR1 and CDR2 are ENHRY and SYGVKD. The CDR3 is 12 amino acids. The V gene lost 3 bases and the J gene lost 8 bases, with 10 bases spanning the gap.

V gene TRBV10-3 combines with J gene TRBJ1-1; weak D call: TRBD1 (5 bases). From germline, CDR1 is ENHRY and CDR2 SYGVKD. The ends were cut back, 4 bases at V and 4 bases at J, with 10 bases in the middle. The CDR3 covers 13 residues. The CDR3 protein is CAISVDRSTEAFF. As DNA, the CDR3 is TGTGCCATCAGTGTAGACAGATCCACTGAAGCTTTCTTT.

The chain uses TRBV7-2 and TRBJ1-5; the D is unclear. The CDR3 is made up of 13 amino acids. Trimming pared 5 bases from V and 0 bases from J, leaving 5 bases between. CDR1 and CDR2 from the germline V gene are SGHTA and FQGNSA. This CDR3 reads CASSVYSNQPQHF. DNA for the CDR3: TGTGCCAGCAGCGTATATAGCAATCAGCCCCAGCATTTT.

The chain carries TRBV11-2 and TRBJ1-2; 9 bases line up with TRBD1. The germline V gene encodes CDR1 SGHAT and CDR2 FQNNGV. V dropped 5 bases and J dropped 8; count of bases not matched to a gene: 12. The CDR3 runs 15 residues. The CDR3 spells CASSRDRGRIDGYTF. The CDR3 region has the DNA TGTGCCAGCAGCAGAGACAGGGGGAGGATCGACGGCTACACCTTC. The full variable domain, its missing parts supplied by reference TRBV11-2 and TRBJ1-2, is EAGVAQSPRYKIIEKRQSVAFWCNPISGHATLYWYQQILGQGPKLLIQFQNNGVVDDSQLPKDRFSAERLKGVDSTLKIQPAKLEDSAVYLCASSRDRGRIDGYTFGSGTRLTVV.

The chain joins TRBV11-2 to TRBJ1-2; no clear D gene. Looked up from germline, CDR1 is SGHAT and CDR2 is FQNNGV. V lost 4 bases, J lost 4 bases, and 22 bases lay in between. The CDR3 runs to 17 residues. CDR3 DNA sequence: TGTGCCAGCAGCTCCGCCGTGTCATCCTCCAAGAGCTATGGCTACACCTTC. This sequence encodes CASSSAVSSSKSYGYTF.

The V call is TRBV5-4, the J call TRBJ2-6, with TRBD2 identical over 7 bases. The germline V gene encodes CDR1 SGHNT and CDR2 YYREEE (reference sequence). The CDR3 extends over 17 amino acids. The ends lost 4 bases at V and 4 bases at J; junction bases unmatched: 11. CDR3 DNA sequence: TGTGCCAGCAGCATTGGACTAGGGGCGCGAGGGGCCAACGTCCTGACTTTC. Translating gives CASSIGLGARGANVLTF.

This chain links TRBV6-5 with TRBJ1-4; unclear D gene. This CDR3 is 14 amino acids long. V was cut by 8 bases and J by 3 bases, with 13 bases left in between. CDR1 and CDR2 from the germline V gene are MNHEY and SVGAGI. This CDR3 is CASGRTGPNEKLFF. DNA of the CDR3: TGTGCCAGCGGGAGGACTGGACCTAATGAAAAACTGTTTTTT.

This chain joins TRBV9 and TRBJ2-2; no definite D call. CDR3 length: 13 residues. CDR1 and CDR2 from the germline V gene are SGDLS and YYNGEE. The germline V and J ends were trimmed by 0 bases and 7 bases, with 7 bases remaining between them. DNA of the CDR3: TGTGCCAGCAGCGTAGTCGAGGTCGGGGAGCTGTTTTTT. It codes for CASSVVEVGELFF.

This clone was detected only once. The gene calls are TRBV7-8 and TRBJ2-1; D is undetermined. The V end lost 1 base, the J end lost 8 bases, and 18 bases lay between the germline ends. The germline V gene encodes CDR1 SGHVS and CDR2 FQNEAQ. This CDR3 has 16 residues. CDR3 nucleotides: TGTGCCAGCAGCTTAGAGCGTCCCCTGCTGAGCGATGAGCAGTTCTTC. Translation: CASSLERPLLSDEQFF.

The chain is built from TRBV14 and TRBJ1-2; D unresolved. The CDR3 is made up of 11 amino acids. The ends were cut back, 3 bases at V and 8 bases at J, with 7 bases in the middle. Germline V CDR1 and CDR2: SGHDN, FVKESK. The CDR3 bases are TGTGCCAGCAGCCAGGGCAGCGGCTACACCTTC. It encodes CASSQGSGYTF. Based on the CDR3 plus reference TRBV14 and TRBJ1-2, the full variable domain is EAGVTQFPSHSVIEKGQTVTLRCDPISGHDNLYWYRRVMGKEIKFLLHFVKESKQDESGMPNNRFLAERTGGTYSTLKVQPAELEDSGVYFCASSQGSGYTFGSGTRLTVV.

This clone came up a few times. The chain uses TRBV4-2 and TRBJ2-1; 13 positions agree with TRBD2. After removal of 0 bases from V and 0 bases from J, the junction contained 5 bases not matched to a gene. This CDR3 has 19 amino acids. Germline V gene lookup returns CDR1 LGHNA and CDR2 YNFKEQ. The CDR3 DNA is TGTGCCAGCAGCCAAGATGAGGGACTAGCGGGGAGCTCCTACAATGAGCAGTTCTTC. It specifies CASSQDEGLAGSSYNEQFF.

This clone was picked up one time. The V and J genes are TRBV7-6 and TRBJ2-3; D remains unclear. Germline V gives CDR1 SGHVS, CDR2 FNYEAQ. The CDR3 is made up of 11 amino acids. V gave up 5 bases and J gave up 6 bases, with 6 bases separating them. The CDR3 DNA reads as TGTGCCAGCAGCCCGAGGGATACGCAGTATTTT. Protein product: CASSPRDTQYF.

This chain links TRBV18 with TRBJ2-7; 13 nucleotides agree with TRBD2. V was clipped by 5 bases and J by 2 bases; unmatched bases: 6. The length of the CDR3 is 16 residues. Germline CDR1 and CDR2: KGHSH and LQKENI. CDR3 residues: CASSSRLAGGAYEQYF. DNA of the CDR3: TGTGCCAGCTCATCTCGACTAGCGGGAGGTGCCTACGAGCAGTACTTC.

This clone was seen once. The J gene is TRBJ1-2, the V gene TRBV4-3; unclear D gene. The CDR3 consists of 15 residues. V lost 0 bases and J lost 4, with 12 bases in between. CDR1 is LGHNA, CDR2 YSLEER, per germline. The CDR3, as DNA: TGCGCCAGCAGCCAAGATCGTGAGGCCTTCTATGGCTACACCTTC. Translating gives CASSQDREAFYGYTF.

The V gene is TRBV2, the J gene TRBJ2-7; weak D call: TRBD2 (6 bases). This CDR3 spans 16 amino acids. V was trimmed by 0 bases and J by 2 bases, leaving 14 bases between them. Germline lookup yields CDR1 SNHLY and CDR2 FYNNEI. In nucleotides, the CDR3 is TGTGCCAGCAGTGAAGCGCTTGGAGGGCCCGCCTACGAGCAGTACTTC. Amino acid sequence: CASSEALGGPAYEQYF.

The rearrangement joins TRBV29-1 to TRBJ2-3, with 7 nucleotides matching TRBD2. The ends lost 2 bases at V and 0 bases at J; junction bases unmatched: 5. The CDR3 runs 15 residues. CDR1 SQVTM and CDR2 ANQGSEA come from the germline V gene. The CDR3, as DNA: TGCAGCGTTGAACCGGGACTACAAAGCACAGATACGCAGTATTTT. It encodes CSVEPGLQSTDTQYF.

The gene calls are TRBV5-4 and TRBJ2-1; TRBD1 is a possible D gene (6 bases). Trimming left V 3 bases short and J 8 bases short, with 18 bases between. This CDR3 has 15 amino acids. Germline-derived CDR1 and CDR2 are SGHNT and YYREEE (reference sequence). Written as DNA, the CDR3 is TGTGCCAGCAGCTCTGGGTACAGGGAAGGGGATGAGCAGTTCTTC. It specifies CASSSGYREGDEQFF.

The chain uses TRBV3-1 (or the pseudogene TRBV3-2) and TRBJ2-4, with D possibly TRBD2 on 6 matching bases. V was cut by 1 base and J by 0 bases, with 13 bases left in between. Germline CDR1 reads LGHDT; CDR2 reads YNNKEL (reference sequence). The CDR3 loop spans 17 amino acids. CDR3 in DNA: TGTGCCAGCAGCCAAGGTTGGGGGGATGTAGCCAAAAACATTCAGTACTTC. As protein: CASSQGWGDVAKNIQYF.